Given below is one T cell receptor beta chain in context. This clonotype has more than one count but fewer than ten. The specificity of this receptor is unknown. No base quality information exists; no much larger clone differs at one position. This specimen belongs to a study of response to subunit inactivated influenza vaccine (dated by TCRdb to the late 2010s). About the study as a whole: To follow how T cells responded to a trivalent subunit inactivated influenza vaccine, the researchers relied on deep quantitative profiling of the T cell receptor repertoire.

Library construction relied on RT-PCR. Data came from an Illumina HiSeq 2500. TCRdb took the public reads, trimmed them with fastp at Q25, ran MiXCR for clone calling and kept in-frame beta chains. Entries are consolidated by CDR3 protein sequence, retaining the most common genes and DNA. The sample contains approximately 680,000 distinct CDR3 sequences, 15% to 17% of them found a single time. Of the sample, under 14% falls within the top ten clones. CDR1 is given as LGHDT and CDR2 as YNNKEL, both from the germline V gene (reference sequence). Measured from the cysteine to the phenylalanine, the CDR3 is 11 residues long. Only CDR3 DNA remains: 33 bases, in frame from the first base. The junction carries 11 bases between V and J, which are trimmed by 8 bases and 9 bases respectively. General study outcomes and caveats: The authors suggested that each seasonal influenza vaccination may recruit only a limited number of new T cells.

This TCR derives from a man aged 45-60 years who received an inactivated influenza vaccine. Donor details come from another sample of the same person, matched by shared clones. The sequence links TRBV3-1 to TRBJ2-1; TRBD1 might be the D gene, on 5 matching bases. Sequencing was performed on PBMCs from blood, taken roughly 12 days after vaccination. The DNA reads TGTGCCAGCCAAGGGGTCGCTGAGCAGTTCTTC. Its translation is CASQGVAEQFF.